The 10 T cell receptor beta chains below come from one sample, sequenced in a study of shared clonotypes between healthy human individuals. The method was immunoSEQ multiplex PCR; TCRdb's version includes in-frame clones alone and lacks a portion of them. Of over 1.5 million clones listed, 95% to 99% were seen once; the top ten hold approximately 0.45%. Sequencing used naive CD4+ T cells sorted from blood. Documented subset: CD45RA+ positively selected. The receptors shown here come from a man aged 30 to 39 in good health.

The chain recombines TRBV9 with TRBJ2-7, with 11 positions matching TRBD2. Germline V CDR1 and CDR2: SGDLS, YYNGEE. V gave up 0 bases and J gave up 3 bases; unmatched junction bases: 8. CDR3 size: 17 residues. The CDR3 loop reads CASSVGDSGRANYEQYF. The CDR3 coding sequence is TGTGCCAGCAGCGTAGGGGATAGCGGGAGGGCCAACTACGAGCAGTACTTC.

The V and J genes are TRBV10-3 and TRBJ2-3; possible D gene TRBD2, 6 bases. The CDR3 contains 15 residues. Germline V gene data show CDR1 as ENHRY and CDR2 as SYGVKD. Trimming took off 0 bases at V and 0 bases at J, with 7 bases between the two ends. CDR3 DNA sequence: TGTGCCATCAGTGAGTCGGCGGGAAGCACAGATACGCAGTATTTT. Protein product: CAISESAGSTDTQYF.

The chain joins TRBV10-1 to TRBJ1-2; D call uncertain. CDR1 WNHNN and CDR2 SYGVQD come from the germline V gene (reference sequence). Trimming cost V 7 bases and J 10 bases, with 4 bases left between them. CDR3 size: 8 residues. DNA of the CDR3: TGCGCCAGCATCAACTACACCTTC. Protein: CASINYTF.

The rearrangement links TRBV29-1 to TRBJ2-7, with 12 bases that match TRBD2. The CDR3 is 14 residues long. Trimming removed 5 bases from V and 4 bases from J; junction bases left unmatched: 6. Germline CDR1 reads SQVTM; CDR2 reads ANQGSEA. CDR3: CSVIKTSGRYEQYF. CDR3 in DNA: TGCAGCGTTATAAAGACTAGCGGGAGATACGAGCAGTACTTC.

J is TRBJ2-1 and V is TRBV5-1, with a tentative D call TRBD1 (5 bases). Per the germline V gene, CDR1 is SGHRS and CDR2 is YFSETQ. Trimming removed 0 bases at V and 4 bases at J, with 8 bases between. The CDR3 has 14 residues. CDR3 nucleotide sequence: TGCGCCAGCAGCTTGGGTGACAGATACAATGAGCAGTTCTTC. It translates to CASSLGDRYNEQFF.

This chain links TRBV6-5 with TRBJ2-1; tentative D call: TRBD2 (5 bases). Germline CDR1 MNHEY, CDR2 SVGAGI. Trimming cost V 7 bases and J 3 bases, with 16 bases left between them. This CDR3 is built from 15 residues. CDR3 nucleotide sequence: TGTGCCAGCAAACTGGTAATCGGGAACTACAATGAGCAGTTCTTC. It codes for CASKLVIGNYNEQFF.

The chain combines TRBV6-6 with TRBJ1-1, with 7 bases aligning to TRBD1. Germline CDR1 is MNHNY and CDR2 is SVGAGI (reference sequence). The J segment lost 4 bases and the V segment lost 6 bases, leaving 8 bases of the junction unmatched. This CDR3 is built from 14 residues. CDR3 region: CASRTDRVGTEAFF. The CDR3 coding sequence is TGTGCCAGCAGGACCGACAGGGTTGGCACTGAAGCTTTCTTT.

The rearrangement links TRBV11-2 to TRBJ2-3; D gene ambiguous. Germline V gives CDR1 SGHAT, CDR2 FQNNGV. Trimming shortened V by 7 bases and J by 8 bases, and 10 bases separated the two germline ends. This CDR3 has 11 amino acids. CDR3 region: CASNSGATQYF. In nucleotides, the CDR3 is TGTGCCAGCAACTCCGGAGCTACGCAGTATTTT.

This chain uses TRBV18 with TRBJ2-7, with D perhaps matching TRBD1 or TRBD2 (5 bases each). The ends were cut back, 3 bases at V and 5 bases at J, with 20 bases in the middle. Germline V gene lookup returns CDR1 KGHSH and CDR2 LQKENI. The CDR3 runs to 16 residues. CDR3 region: CASSPSPRGTPDEQYF. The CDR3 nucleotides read TGTGCCAGCTCACCGAGCCCCCGAGGGACGCCTGACGAGCAGTACTTC.

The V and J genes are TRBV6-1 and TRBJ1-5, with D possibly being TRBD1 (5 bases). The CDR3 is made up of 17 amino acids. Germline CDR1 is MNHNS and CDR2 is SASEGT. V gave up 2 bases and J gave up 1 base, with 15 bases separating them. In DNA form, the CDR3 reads TGTGCCAGCAGTGAATGGCAGGGAAGAAAGAGCAATCAGCCCCAGCATTTT. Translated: CASSEWQGRKSNQPQHF.